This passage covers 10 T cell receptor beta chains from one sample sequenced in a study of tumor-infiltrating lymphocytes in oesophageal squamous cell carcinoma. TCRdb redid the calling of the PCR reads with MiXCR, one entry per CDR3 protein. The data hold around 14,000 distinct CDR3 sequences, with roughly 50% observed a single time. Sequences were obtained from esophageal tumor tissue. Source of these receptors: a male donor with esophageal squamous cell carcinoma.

The CDR3 bases are TGTGCCAGCAGCCCCGCCTCTAGCGGAACCTACAATGAGCAGTTCTTC. Translating gives CASSPASSGTYNEQFF. V usage is TRBV7-9 and J usage is TRBJ2-1; the match to TRBD2 covers 7 bases. The CDR3 totals 16 residues. Germline loops: CDR1 SEHNR, CDR2 FQNEAQ (reference sequence). The V gene end was trimmed by 5 bases and the J gene end by 2 bases; junction bases not matched to a gene: 9.

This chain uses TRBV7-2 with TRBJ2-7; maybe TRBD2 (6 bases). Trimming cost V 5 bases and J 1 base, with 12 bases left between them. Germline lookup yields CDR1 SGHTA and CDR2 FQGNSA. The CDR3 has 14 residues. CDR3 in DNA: TGTGCCAGCAGCCTCATAGCGGAGTCCTACGAGCAGTACTTC. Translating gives CASSLIAESYEQYF.

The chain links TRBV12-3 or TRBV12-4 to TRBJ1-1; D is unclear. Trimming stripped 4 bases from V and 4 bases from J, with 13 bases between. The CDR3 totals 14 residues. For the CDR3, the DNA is TGTGCCAGCAGTTCGACGAGATTGAGCACTGAAGCTTTCTTT. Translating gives CASSSTRLSTEAFF.

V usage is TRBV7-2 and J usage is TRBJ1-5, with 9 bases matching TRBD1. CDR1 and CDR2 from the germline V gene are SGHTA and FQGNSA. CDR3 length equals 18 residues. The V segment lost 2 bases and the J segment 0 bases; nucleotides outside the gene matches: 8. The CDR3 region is CASSLFRGTGNSNQPQHF. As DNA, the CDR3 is TGTGCCAGCAGCTTATTTCGGGGGACAGGGAATAGCAATCAGCCCCAGCATTTT. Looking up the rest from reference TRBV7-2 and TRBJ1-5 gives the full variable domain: GAGVSQSPSNKVTEKGKDVELRCDPISGHTALYWYRQSLGQGLEFLIYFQGNSAPDKSGLPSDRFSAERTGGSVSTLTIQRTQQEDSAVYLCASSLFRGTGNSNQPQHFGDGTRLSIL.

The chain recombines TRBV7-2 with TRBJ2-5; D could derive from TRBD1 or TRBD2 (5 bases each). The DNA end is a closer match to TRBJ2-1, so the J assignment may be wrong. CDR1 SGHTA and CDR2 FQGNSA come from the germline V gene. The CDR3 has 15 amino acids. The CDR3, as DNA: TGTGCCAGCAGCCGGGACCGTCGTTCCTACAATGAGCAGTTCTTC. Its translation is CASSRDRRSYNEQFF.

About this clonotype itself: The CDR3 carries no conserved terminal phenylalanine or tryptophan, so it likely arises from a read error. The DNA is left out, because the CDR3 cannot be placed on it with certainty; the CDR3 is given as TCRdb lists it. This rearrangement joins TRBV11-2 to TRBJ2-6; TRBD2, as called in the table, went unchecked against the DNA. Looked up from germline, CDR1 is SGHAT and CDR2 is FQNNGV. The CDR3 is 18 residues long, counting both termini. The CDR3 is CASSLVVGALYNEQFFGA.

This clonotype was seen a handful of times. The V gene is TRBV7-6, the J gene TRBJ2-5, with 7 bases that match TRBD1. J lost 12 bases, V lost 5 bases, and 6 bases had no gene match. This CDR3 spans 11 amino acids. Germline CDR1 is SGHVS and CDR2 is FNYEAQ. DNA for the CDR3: TGTGCCAGCAGCCCCGGACAGGTTGAGTACTTC. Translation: CASSPGQVEYF.

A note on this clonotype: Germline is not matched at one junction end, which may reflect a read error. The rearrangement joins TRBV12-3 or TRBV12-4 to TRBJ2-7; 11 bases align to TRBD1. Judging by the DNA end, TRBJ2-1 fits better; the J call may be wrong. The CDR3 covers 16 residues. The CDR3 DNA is TGTGCCGGCAGTCCTGGCGGGACAGGGGGATACAATGAGCAGTTCTTC. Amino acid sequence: CAGSPGGTGGYNEQFF.

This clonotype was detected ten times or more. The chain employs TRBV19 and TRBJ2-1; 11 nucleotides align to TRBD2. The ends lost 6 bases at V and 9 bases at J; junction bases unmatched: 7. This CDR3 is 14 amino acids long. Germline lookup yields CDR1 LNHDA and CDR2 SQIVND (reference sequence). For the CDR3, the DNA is TGTGCCAGTAGCGCGGGACTAGCGGAGTTTGAGCAGTTCTTC. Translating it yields CASSAGLAEFEQFF. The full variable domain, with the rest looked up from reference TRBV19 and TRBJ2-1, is DGGITQSPKYLFRKEGQNVTLSCEQNLNHDAMYWYRQDPGQGLRLIYYSQIVNDFQKGDIAEGYSVSREKKESFPLTVTSAQKNPTAFYLCASSAGLAEFEQFFGPGTRLTVL.

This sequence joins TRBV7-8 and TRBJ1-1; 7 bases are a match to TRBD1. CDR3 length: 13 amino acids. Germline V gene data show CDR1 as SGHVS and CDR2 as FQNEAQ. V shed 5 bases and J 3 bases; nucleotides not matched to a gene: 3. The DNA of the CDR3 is TGTGCCAGCAGCAGGGGGCTGGACACTGAAGCTTTCTTT. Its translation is CASSRGLDTEAFF.